The 20 T cell receptor beta chains below come from one sample, sequenced in a study of blood T cell repertoires in COVID-19. Here immunoSEQ multiplex PCR was the method, and the copy in TCRdb shows in-frame clones only, minus some. In the table there are tens of thousands of clones, approximately 88% of which are singletons. The sequenced material came from peripheral blood. The source is a human donor in a cohort sampled during active COVID-19.

The chain has TRBV13 and TRBJ2-2; D ambiguous. The CDR3 length is 14 residues. V was pared by 0 bases and J by 5 bases, with 7 bases between. Germline lookup yields CDR1 PRHDT and CDR2 FYEKMQ (reference sequence). The CDR3 nucleotides read TGTGCCAGCAGCTTAGGCCGAGCAACCGGGGAGCTGTTTTTT. Encoded protein: CASSLGRATGELFF.

The gene calls are TRBV5-5 and TRBJ2-7; tentative D call: TRBD1 (6 bases). Trimming cost V 0 bases and J 5 bases, with 9 bases left between them. Germline V CDR1 and CDR2: SGHKS, YYEKEE (reference sequence). The CDR3 has 13 amino acids. CDR3 DNA: TGTGCCAGCAGCTTGGGGGGGCTTAACGAGCAGTACTTC. Translation gives CASSLGGLNEQYF.

The chain uses TRBV19 and TRBJ2-1; the match to TRBD1 covers 9 bases. The CDR3 loop spans 17 amino acids. V gave up 0 bases and J gave up 8 bases; unmatched junction bases: 11. Germline V gene sequence: CDR1 LNHDA, CDR2 SQIVND (reference sequence). CDR3 amino acids: CASSIDLGGTGTDEQFF. The CDR3 DNA reads as TGTGCCAGTAGTATAGATCTGGGAGGGACAGGGACCGATGAGCAGTTCTTC.

This clone showed up just once. The rearrangement joins TRBV28 to TRBJ2-6; 9 bases map to TRBD1. The CDR3 sequence is 16 residues long. The V segment lost 6 bases and the J segment 3 bases; nucleotides outside the gene matches: 6. From germline, CDR1 is MDHEN and CDR2 SYDVKM. The chain's CDR3 is CASSDRGRGGANVLTF. CDR3 sequence (DNA): TGTGCCAGCAGCGACAGGGGGAGGGGTGGGGCCAACGTCCTGACTTTC.

This chain links TRBV5-1 with TRBJ2-3; TRBD2 aligns across 8 bases. This CDR3 contains 14 residues. After removal of 4 bases from V and 3 bases from J, the junction contained 4 bases not matched to a gene. Germline assignment: CDR1 SGHRS and CDR2 YFSETQ. As DNA, the CDR3 is TGCGCCAGCAGCAAAGCGGGAGTGACAGATACGCAGTATTTT. Amino acids: CASSKAGVTDTQYF. Filled out from reference TRBV5-1 and TRBJ2-3, the complete variable domain reads KAGVTQTPRYLIKTRGQQVTLSCSPISGHRSVSWYQQTPGQGLQFLFEYFSETQRNKGNFPGRFSGRQFSNSRSEMNVSTLELGDSALYLCASSKAGVTDTQYFGPGTRLTVL.

This chain's CDR3 is CASRHTGGAYNEQFF. The CDR3 DNA is TGTGCCAGTAGACACACAGGGGGCGCCTACAATGAGCAGTTCTTC. This rearrangement joins TRBV19 to TRBJ2-1, with TRBD1 matching 9 bases. Germline CDR1 and CDR2: LNHDA and SQIVND (reference sequence). V was clipped by 6 bases and J by 2 bases; unmatched bases: 5. CDR3 size: 15 residues.

The chain employs TRBV2 and TRBJ1-1; D gene unclear. In germline, CDR1 is SNHLY, CDR2 FYNNEI. CDR3 length: 13 residues. Between the trimmed V and J ends, which lost 4 bases and 7 bases, there was a span of 13 bases. The CDR3: CASSVLTHYEAFF. The CDR3 DNA follows: TGTGCCAGCAGTGTCCTGACTCATTATGAAGCTTTCTTT.

The V gene is TRBV4-3, the J gene TRBJ2-3; 8 bases agree with TRBD2. V lost 0 bases and J lost 4; bases outside the gene matches: 9. This CDR3 spans 17 amino acids. Per the germline V gene, CDR1 is LGHNA and CDR2 is YSLEER. As DNA, the CDR3 is TGCGCCAGCAGCCAAGAGGATAGCGGGGTCGGGCCAGATACGCAGTATTTT. Translation: CASSQEDSGVGPDTQYF.

Written as DNA, the CDR3 is TGTGCCAGCATTGGGGGGAAAAACACCGGGGAGCTGTTTTTT. Encoded protein: CASIGGKNTGELFF. The genes are TRBV6-5 and TRBJ2-2, with D possibly TRBD2 on 6 matching bases. CDR3 length: 14 residues. The germline gives CDR1 MNHEY, CDR2 SVGAGI. The V end lost 7 bases, the J end lost 2 bases, and 11 bases lay between the germline ends.

The chain has TRBV5-6 and TRBJ2-1; D gene uncertain. Trimming removed 3 bases from V and 10 bases from J, with 8 bases in between. The CDR3 consists of 11 residues. Germline values: CDR1 SGHDT, CDR2 YYEEEE. The CDR3 nucleotides are TGTGCCAGCAGCTCTCGGGTCGAGCAGTTCTTC. It encodes CASSSRVEQFF.

This chain connects TRBV5-6 to TRBJ2-7, with D possibly matching TRBD2 (6 bases). Per the germline V gene, CDR1 is SGHDT and CDR2 is YYEEEE. The CDR3 sequence is 14 residues long. V gave up 4 bases and J gave up 3 bases, with 14 bases separating them. The CDR3 bases are TGTGCCAGCAGCACCACCCCCGGGGGCTACGAGCAGTACTTC. Protein product: CASSTTPGGYEQYF.

The V call is TRBV9, the J call TRBJ1-2, with TRBD1 as a possible D gene (6 bases). The CDR3 sequence is 16 residues long. The V gene lost 4 bases and the J gene lost 4 bases, with 20 bases spanning the gap. Per germline, CDR1 SGDLS and CDR2 YYNGEE. The CDR3 nucleotides are TGTGCCAGCAGCCAGACCGCCGGGACAACATCCTATGGCTACACCTTC. Translated: CASSQTAGTTSYGYTF.

The chain uses TRBV27 and TRBJ2-1, with 11 bases lining up with TRBD2. Looked up from germline, CDR1 is MNHEY and CDR2 is SMNVEV (reference sequence). The CDR3 is 15 amino acids. V gave up 3 bases and J gave up 5 bases; unmatched junction bases: 3. DNA for the CDR3: TGTGCCAGCAGTTTGTTAGCGGGGGGGAACAATGAGCAGTTCTTC. Its translation: CASSLLAGGNNEQFF.

The chain links TRBV29-1 to TRBJ2-3; D is possibly TRBD1 (6 bases). With 4 bases removed from V and 0 bases from J, the gap between germline ends came to 14 bases. This CDR3 region has 15 residues. Per the germline V gene, CDR1 is SQVTM and CDR2 is ANQGSEA. The CDR3 nucleotides read TGCAGCGTTGTCTATGGGGACACTAGCACAGATACGCAGTATTTT. Amino acids: CSVVYGDTSTDTQYF.

The chain joins TRBV7-9 to TRBJ1-2; D is perhaps TRBD1 (5 bases). Trimming removed 1 base at V and 2 bases at J, with 8 bases between. The CDR3 totals 14 residues. Germline V gene sequence: CDR1 SEHNR, CDR2 FQNEAQ (reference sequence). CDR3 in amino acids: CASSLDAGNYGYTF. The DNA for the CDR3 is TGTGCCAGCAGCTTAGACGCAGGGAACTATGGCTACACCTTC.

This chain uses TRBV27 with TRBJ1-1; D gene unclear. This CDR3 is 15 amino acids long. The V end was cut by 4 bases, the J end by 3 bases, with 15 bases between. Per the germline V gene, CDR1 is MNHEY and CDR2 is SMNVEV (reference sequence). The CDR3 nucleotides read TGTGCCAGCAGTTCCTTGGAGGGAATGGACACTGAAGCTTTCTTT. Its translation is CASSSLEGMDTEAFF.

The chain has TRBV12-3 or TRBV12-4 and TRBJ2-5; D gene uncertain. The CDR3 length is 13 residues. V was pared by 3 bases and J by 4 bases, with 9 bases between. The CDR3 loop reads CASSFAPGETQYF. CDR3 DNA sequence: TGTGCCAGCAGTTTTGCTCCAGGAGAGACCCAGTACTTC.

This chain joins TRBV6-1 and TRBJ1-6; no clear D gene. The CDR3 totals 14 residues. Germline V gene sequence: CDR1 MNHNS, CDR2 SASEGT. Trimming took 0 bases from V and 10 from J, leaving 10 bases between them. The CDR3 is CASSEASDSSPLHF. CDR3 DNA: TGTGCCAGCAGTGAAGCCTCCGACTCGTCACCCCTCCACTTT.

This chain links TRBV7-2 with TRBJ2-7; 9 bases are shared with TRBD2. Germline CDR1 is SGHTA and CDR2 is FQGNSA. Losses at the gene ends were 6 bases for V and 6 bases for J; bases not matched to a gene: 12. This CDR3 comprises 15 residues. The CDR3 region is CASSISGSPPGEQYF. The CDR3 region has the DNA TGTGCCAGCAGTATTAGCGGGAGTCCGCCGGGCGAGCAGTACTTC.

The rearrangement uses TRBV25-1 and TRBJ2-7, with a possible D match to TRBD1 (5 bases). V lost 0 bases and J 6 bases, leaving 9 bases between the germline ends. Germline CDR1 MGHDK, CDR2 SYGVNS. This CDR3 region has 13 residues. The CDR3 reads CASSEYSGPEQYF. The CDR3 DNA reads TGTGCCAGCAGTGAATATTCAGGGCCCGAGCAGTACTTC.